The 9 T cell receptor beta chains listed next were all sequenced from one sample in a study of T cell responses to AZD1222 COVID-19 vaccine. The data were produced by immunoSEQ multiplex PCR, yet TCRdb's version contains in-frame clones alone and is incomplete. The sample holds under 200,000 clones, approximately 94% seen once. This specimen consisted of peripheral blood, obtained 28 days after the second dose of the MenACWY control vaccine. These receptors came from an adult who received the MenACWY meningococcal vaccine as a control.

The V gene is TRBV24-1, the J gene TRBJ2-5; D is uncertain. Trimming cost V 0 bases and J 0 bases, with 1 base left between them. CDR1 and CDR2 from the germline V gene are KGHDR and SFDVKD. This CDR3 region has 13 residues. CDR3 sequence: CATSDLNQETQYF. In nucleotides, the CDR3 is TGTGCCACCAGTGATTTGAACCAAGAGACCCAGTACTTC.

The CDR3 sequence: CASSQGLAGGETQYF. CDR3 DNA sequence: TGTGCCAGCAGCCAAGGGCTAGCGGGAGGAGAGACCCAGTACTTC. The rearrangement uses TRBV14 and TRBJ2-5, with 11 bases that match TRBD2. This CDR3 is 15 amino acids long. Germline V lookup: CDR1 SGHDN, CDR2 FVKESK. With 1 base clipped from V and 4 bases from J, the junction kept 2 bases outside the gene matches.

The chain employs TRBV7-2 and TRBJ1-4; tentative D call: TRBD1 (5 bases). Trimming took off 5 bases at V and 3 bases at J, with 10 bases between the two ends. Germline V gene data show CDR1 as SGHTA and CDR2 as FQGNSA. This CDR3 comprises 14 residues. CDR3 bases: TGTGCCAGCAGCCAGGGTGGGGCTAATGAAAAACTGTTTTTT. Residues: CASSQGGANEKLFF.

CDR3 amino acids: CSVEDRARSYEQYF. As DNA, the CDR3 is TGCAGCGTTGAAGATAGGGCCAGGAGCTACGAGCAGTACTTC. The chain combines TRBV29-1 with TRBJ2-7; D uncertain. The germline V gene encodes CDR1 SQVTM and CDR2 ANQGSEA. CDR3 length: 14 amino acids. Trimming removed 0 bases at V and 3 bases at J, with 12 bases between.

V gene TRBV7-2 combines with J gene TRBJ1-5, with 7 bases matching TRBD1. CDR1 SGHTA and CDR2 FQGNSA come from the germline V gene. Trimming took 3 bases from V and 2 from J; bases not matched to a gene: 4. This CDR3 region has 15 residues. The CDR3 here is CASSFGTDRNQPQHF. The CDR3, as DNA: TGTGCCAGCAGCTTCGGGACAGACCGCAATCAGCCCCAGCATTTT.

The chain has TRBV29-1 and TRBJ1-2; D is ambiguous. Germline CDR1 is SQVTM and CDR2 is ANQGSEA. CDR3 length equals 11 residues. The ends were cut back, 2 bases at V and 7 bases at J, with 8 bases in the middle. The CDR3: CSVETRSGYTF. The CDR3 region has the DNA TGCAGCGTTGAAACGCGCTCTGGCTACACCTTC.

The V call is TRBV19, the J call TRBJ2-3; perhaps D is TRBD1 or TRBD2 (5 bases each). The V gene's germline CDR1 is LNHDA and CDR2 SQIVND (reference sequence). CDR3 length: 15 residues. The germline V and J ends were trimmed by 3 bases and 2 bases, with 12 bases remaining between them. The DNA of the CDR3 is TGTGCCAGTAGTATCGGGGCTAGCTACACAGATACGCAGTATTTT. Translation gives CASSIGASYTDTQYF.

This clone was detected only once. The genes are TRBV7-2 and TRBJ1-2; TRBD1 might be the D (6 bases). Germline V lookup: CDR1 SGHTA, CDR2 FQGNSA. The ends were cut back, 4 bases at V and 8 bases at J, with 17 bases in the middle. The CDR3 covers 14 residues. CDR3 loop: CASSSRKRQVGYTF. The CDR3 DNA follows: TGTGCCAGCAGCTCCAGAAAGAGACAGGTGGGCTACACCTTC.

The gene calls are TRBV12-3 or TRBV12-4 and TRBJ1-1, with a tentative D call TRBD1 (5 bases). The CDR3 covers 13 residues. The ends were cut back, 2 bases at V and 6 bases at J, with 10 bases in the middle. CDR3 nucleotides: TGTGCCAGCAGTTTATTACGGGGCGCTGAAGCTTTCTTT. Residues: CASSLLRGAEAFF.